The 28 T cell receptor beta chains below come from one sample, sequenced in a study of CD4 T cells in relation to SARS-CoV-2 and coronaviruses. Before the COVID-19 pandemic, during about 2011-2019, CD4+ T cells were taken from unexposed donors. TCRdb's copy holds only in-frame clones and misses some; the assay was immunoSEQ multiplex PCR. In the table there are roughly 63,000 clones, 94% of which are singletons. The sequencing sample was made of naive CD4+ T cells from PBMCs. The subset was: naive CD4+ T cells isolated by negative enrichment. The receptors were sampled from a human donor in good health.

This clone is a singleton in its sample. The chain employs TRBV19 and TRBJ2-3, with 15 bases lining up with TRBD2. The CDR3 runs 18 residues. The V gene end was trimmed by 3 bases and the J gene end by 4 bases; junction bases not matched to a gene: 8. CDR1 is LNHDA, CDR2 SQIVND, per germline (reference sequence). This CDR3 is CASSIRGLAGGTADTQYF. The CDR3 DNA is TGTGCCAGTAGTATCCGGGGACTAGCGGGAGGAACCGCAGATACGCAGTATTTT.

The chain has TRBV27 and TRBJ2-3, with a tentative D call TRBD1 (6 bases). This CDR3 has 16 residues. Trimming took 6 bases from V and 6 from J, leaving 22 bases between them. CDR1 and CDR2 from the germline V gene are MNHEY and SMNVEV (reference sequence). The CDR3 coding sequence is TGTGCCAGCAGCCTTAGACAGGCGGCGATTTCGGATACGCAGTATTTT. Protein: CASSLRQAAISDTQYF.

This rearrangement joins TRBV7-9 to TRBJ2-2, with D possibly TRBD2 on 6 matching bases. Deletions cut 5 bases from V and 4 bases from J, with 14 bases between. This CDR3 is built from 15 residues. CDR1 and CDR2 from the germline V gene are SEHNR and FQNEAQ (reference sequence). CDR3 residues: CASSPPGLVTGELFF. The CDR3 DNA reads TGTGCCAGCAGCCCGCCGGGACTGGTCACCGGGGAGCTGTTTTTT.

The chain has TRBV28 and TRBJ2-5; 9 nucleotides line up with TRBD1. The CDR3 covers 13 residues. Germline V lookup: CDR1 MDHEN, CDR2 SYDVKM. With V trimmed by 6 bases and J by 7 bases, 6 bases remained unmatched. CDR3 sequence reads: CASRRDRAGTQYF. The DNA for the CDR3 is TGTGCCAGCAGGCGGGACAGGGCCGGGACCCAGTACTTC.

The rearrangement uses TRBV28 and TRBJ1-5; 12 nucleotides match TRBD1. J was trimmed by 6 bases and V by 6 bases; bases with no gene match: 6. Germline CDR1 is MDHEN and CDR2 is SYDVKM. The CDR3 runs 15 residues. CDR3 bases: TGTGCCAGCAGAATCGGGACAGGGGGCGCTCAGCCCCAGCATTTT. Amino acid sequence: CASRIGTGGAQPQHF.

The chain combines TRBV7-3 with TRBJ2-1; TRBD2 aligns across 8 bases. The V gene's germline CDR1 is SGHTA and CDR2 FQGTGA. V was clipped by 2 bases and J by 4 bases; unmatched bases: 4. The CDR3 extends over 15 amino acids. The CDR3 DNA reads as TGTGCCAGCAGCTTACGGGGGGGAAATTACAATGAGCAGTTCTTC. Its protein product is CASSLRGGNYNEQFF. The whole variable domain, remainder taken from reference TRBV7-3 and TRBJ2-1, is GAGVSQTPSNKVTEKGKYVELRCDPISGHTALYWYRQSLGQGPEFLIYFQGTGAADDSGLPNDRFFAVRPEGSVSTLKIQRTERGDSAVYLCASSLRGGNYNEQFFGPGTRLTVL.

CDR3 bases: TGTGCCAGCAGACAGGGCCCGGGGTTCAACACTGAAGCTTTCTTT. Residues: CASRQGPGFNTEAFF. V gene TRBV6-4 combines with J gene TRBJ1-1; maybe TRBD1 (6 bases). This CDR3 has 15 amino acids. Germline V gene sequence: CDR1 MRHNA, CDR2 SNTAGT. Trimming removed 6 bases at V and 2 bases at J, with 16 bases between.

The rearrangement uses TRBV5-4 and TRBJ2-3; 9 bases are shared with TRBD2. J lost 1 base, V lost 2 bases, and 2 bases had no gene match. Germline values: CDR1 SGHNT, CDR2 YYREEE (reference sequence). The CDR3 contains 15 residues. Written as DNA, the CDR3 is TGTGCCAGCAGCTTTAGCGGGAGCCGCACAGATACGCAGTATTTT. This encodes CASSFSGSRTDTQYF.

The chain carries TRBV24-1 and TRBJ1-2, with D maybe TRBD1 (6 bases). Trimming shortened V by 5 bases and J by 2 bases, and 17 bases separated the two germline ends. This CDR3 region has 16 residues. The germline gives CDR1 KGHDR, CDR2 SFDVKD. DNA for the CDR3: TGTGCCACCAGTGCCCCGGGGGCCAGGAGCAACTATGGCTACACCTTC. Encoded protein: CATSAPGARSNYGYTF.

The rearrangement links TRBV29-1 to TRBJ1-2, with D possibly matching TRBD1 (5 bases). V lost 7 bases to trimming and J lost 4 bases, with 10 bases between them. Germline CDR1 SQVTM, CDR2 ANQGSEA. This CDR3 region has 11 residues. The CDR3 region is CSAGTVYGYTF. The CDR3 DNA reads TGCAGCGCAGGGACGGTCTATGGCTACACCTTC.

This clone has only a few counts. This chain uses TRBV28 with TRBJ2-7; TRBD1 agrees at 10 bases. The CDR3 totals 15 residues. J gave up 6 bases and V 2 bases, and 7 bases lay outside the gene matches. Germline V CDR1 and CDR2: MDHEN, SYDVKM. CDR3 sequence (DNA): TGTGCCAGCAGTTTACAGGGACAGGGGACCTCCGAGCAGTACTTC. This codes for CASSLQGQGTSEQYF.

The gene calls are TRBV28 and TRBJ2-6; TRBD1 matches at 8 bases. This CDR3 has 14 amino acids. The germline V gene encodes CDR1 MDHEN and CDR2 SYDVKM. V was clipped by 6 bases and J by 9 bases; unmatched bases: 7. This chain's CDR3 is CASSSAGTGNVLTF. The DNA of the CDR3 is TGTGCCAGCAGCTCAGCCGGGACAGGCAACGTCCTGACTTTC. The full variable domain, its missing parts supplied by reference TRBV28 and TRBJ2-6, is DVKVTQSSRYLVKRTGEKVFLECVQDMDHENMFWYRQDPGLGLRLIYFSYDVKMKEKGDIPEGYSVSREKKERFSLILESASTNQTSMYLCASSSAGTGNVLTFGAGSRLTVL.

The chain recombines TRBV6-2 or TRBV6-3 with TRBJ2-3; D may be TRBD2 (6 bases). Germline V lookup: CDR1 MNHEY, CDR2 SVGEGT. The CDR3 runs to 15 residues. V was clipped by 6 bases and J by 3 bases, with 16 bases between them. CDR3 amino acids: CASSRQGGWTDTQYF. For the CDR3, the DNA is TGTGCCAGCAGCCGCCAGGGAGGCTGGACAGATACGCAGTATTTT.

The chain couples TRBV4-1 to TRBJ1-2; TRBD1 aligns across 9 bases. The CDR3 is 15 amino acids. Losses at the gene ends were 1 base for V and 7 bases for J; bases not matched to a gene: 7. CDR1 is MGHRA, CDR2 YSYEKL, per germline. DNA of the CDR3: TGCGCCAGCAGCCAAGCGGACCGACAGGGGGGTGGCTACACCTTC. Translated, it gives CASSQADRQGGGYTF.

The chain is built from TRBV30 and TRBJ2-5, with 7 bases identical to TRBD2. The CDR3 sequence is 19 residues long. Per the germline V gene, CDR1 is GTSNPN and CDR2 is SVGIG (reference sequence). The ends lost 2 bases at V and 4 bases at J; junction bases unmatched: 22. Written as DNA, the CDR3 is TGTGCCTGGAGTATTCTTCTCACGGGGTGGGAGGGCCTCCGAGAGACCCAGTACTTC. This translates into CAWSILLTGWEGLRETQYF.

Points on this clone: Other DNA sequences in this specimen translate into the identical CDR3. The CDR3 nucleotides are TGTGCCAGCTCACCGGACAGGGTCGAGCAGTACTTC. It encodes CASSPDRVEQYF. The chain recombines TRBV18 with TRBJ2-7; 8 nucleotides line up with TRBD1. J was trimmed by 6 bases and V by 3 bases; bases with no gene match: 1. The length of the CDR3 is 12 residues. CDR1 KGHSH and CDR2 LQKENI come from the germline V gene.

This chain uses TRBV4-1 with TRBJ1-5; unclear D gene. Germline CDR1 reads MGHRA; CDR2 reads YSYEKL. Between the trimmed V and J ends, which lost 1 base and 6 bases, there was a span of 19 bases. CDR3 length: 17 amino acids. The CDR3 is CASSQATYGGFSQPQHF. In DNA form, the CDR3 reads TGCGCCAGCAGCCAAGCAACATACGGAGGGTTTAGTCAGCCCCAGCATTTT.

The chain combines TRBV28 with TRBJ1-2; D remains ambiguous. The V gene's germline CDR1 is MDHEN and CDR2 SYDVKM. V lost 2 bases, J lost 8 bases, and 12 bases lay in between. The CDR3 is 13 residues long. This CDR3 reads CASSLGRVRGYTF. DNA of the CDR3: TGTGCCAGCAGTTTAGGGAGGGTACGGGGCTACACCTTC.

The rearrangement links TRBV5-1 to TRBJ2-1; 13 bases are a match to TRBD2. The V gene end was trimmed by 3 bases and the J gene end by 9 bases; junction bases not matched to a gene: 9. CDR1 SGHRS and CDR2 YFSETQ come from the germline V gene. The CDR3 length is 16 residues. The CDR3, as DNA: TGCGCCAGCAGCTCGACTAGCGGGAGGTCACATGGTGAGCAGTTCTTC. Its protein is CASSSTSGRSHGEQFF.

The chain combines TRBV18 with TRBJ1-1; D remains ambiguous. The V end lost 3 bases, the J end lost 2 bases, and 7 bases lay between the germline ends. Germline V gene sequence: CDR1 KGHSH, CDR2 LQKENI. There are 13 residues in the CDR3. CDR3 region: CASSPTVNTEAFF. The CDR3 DNA is TGTGCCAGCTCACCGACGGTCAACACTGAAGCTTTCTTT.

The chain is built from TRBV19 and TRBJ2-7, with 9 bases identical to TRBD1. CDR3 length: 15 residues. Germline V gene lookup returns CDR1 LNHDA and CDR2 SQIVND (reference sequence). The J segment lost 3 bases and the V segment lost 5 bases, leaving 8 bases of the junction unmatched. The CDR3 DNA reads as TGTGCCAGTAGTCCAACAGGGGGCCAAGGCTACGAGCAGTACTTC. It is translated as CASSPTGGQGYEQYF.

In this sample, this clone turned up once. The gene calls are TRBV9 and TRBJ2-5, with D perhaps TRBD1 or TRBD2 (6 bases each). In germline, CDR1 is SGDLS, CDR2 YYNGEE. The CDR3 runs 16 residues. With 3 bases removed from V and 4 bases from J, the gap between germline ends came to 19 bases. CDR3 sequence (DNA): TGTGCCAGCAGCGAGGGGGGTCTACCGGGAGTAGAGACCCAGTACTTC. Translating it yields CASSEGGLPGVETQYF.

The chain links TRBV10-3 to TRBJ1-5; 7 positions agree with TRBD1. Germline CDR1 reads ENHRY; CDR2 reads SYGVKD. This CDR3 has 14 residues. Trimming at V came to 6 bases and at J to 3 bases, leaving 5 bases not matched to a gene. CDR3 nucleotide sequence: TGTGCCATCAGGAGGACAGGAGACAATCAGCCCCAGCATTTT. As protein: CAIRRTGDNQPQHF.

The V gene is TRBV28, the J gene TRBJ2-3; TRBD1 might be the D (5 bases). The CDR3 sequence is 15 residues long. Germline CDR1 MDHEN, CDR2 SYDVKM. V shed 10 bases and J shed 0 bases, with 17 bases lying between them. CDR3 amino acids: CAIYPTDASTDTQYF. Here the CDR3 DNA reads TGTGCCATCTATCCGACAGACGCTAGCACAGATACGCAGTATTTT.

The chain is built from TRBV28 and TRBJ1-5; 8 nucleotides align to TRBD1. This CDR3 region has 15 residues. Germline CDR1 MDHEN, CDR2 SYDVKM. Trimming removed 6 bases from V and 3 bases from J; junction bases left unmatched: 7. CDR3 loop: CASSQGQALNQPQHF. The CDR3 bases are TGTGCCAGCAGCCAGGGACAGGCTCTCAATCAGCCCCAGCATTTT.

The V call is TRBV24-1, the J call TRBJ2-1, with 12 bases aligning to TRBD2. Unmatched junction bases numbered 3, after V lost 5 bases and J lost 5 bases. Germline CDR1 reads KGHDR; CDR2 reads SFDVKD. This CDR3 spans 15 amino acids. This CDR3 reads CATSAWTSGDNEQFF. For the CDR3, the DNA is TGTGCCACCAGTGCTTGGACTAGCGGGGACAATGAGCAGTTCTTC.

The chain couples TRBV5-6 to TRBJ2-7; TRBD1 aligns across 10 bases. There are 14 residues in the CDR3. Looked up from germline, CDR1 is SGHDT and CDR2 is YYEEEE. The V segment lost 5 bases and the J segment 2 bases; nucleotides outside the gene matches: 4. The CDR3 sequence is CASRWTGGTYEQYF. CDR3 in DNA: TGTGCCAGCAGATGGACAGGGGGAACCTACGAGCAGTACTTC.

This chain uses TRBV3-1 (or the pseudogene TRBV3-2) with TRBJ1-3; weak D call: TRBD1 (5 bases). V lost 3 bases, J lost 6 bases, and 12 bases lay in between. From germline, CDR1 is LGHDT and CDR2 YNNKEL (reference sequence). The CDR3 contains 14 residues. Here the CDR3 reads CASSHMQGLNTIYF. Here the CDR3 DNA reads TGTGCCAGCAGCCATATGCAGGGATTAAACACCATATATTTT.